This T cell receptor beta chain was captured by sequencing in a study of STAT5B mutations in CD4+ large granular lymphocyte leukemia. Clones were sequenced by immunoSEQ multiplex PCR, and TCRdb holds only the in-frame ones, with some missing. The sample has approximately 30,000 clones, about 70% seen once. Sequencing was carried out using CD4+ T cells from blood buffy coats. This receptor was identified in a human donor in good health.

As DNA, the CDR3 is TGTGCCACCAGCTCACAGGGGGCTAGCACTGAAGCTTTCTTT. This sequence encodes CATSSQGASTEAFF. The chain carries TRBV15 and TRBJ1-1, with TRBD1 matching 9 bases. The CDR3 length is 14 residues. The germline V gene has CDR1 LNHNV and CDR2 YYDKDF (reference sequence). With V trimmed by 5 bases and J by 4 bases, 5 bases remained unmatched.